This T cell receptor beta chain came from a study of siplizumab effects on memory and regulatory T cells. It was about 10^5 TCR templates that were assayed per sample. The method was immunoSEQ multiplex PCR; TCRdb's version includes in-frame clones alone and lacks a portion of them. The sample lists roughly 69,000 clones, over 80% occurring once. Trimming removed 4 bases from V and 11 bases from J, with 14 bases in between. Germline V gene lookup returns CDR1 MNHEY and CDR2 SVGAGI. The CDR3 has 12 amino acids. Study-level points and caveats: Apparently key alloresponse contributors, naive T cells also seemed more diverse than memory cells. A mean of about 70% of mappable alloreactive CD4+ clones were Treg-derived with siplizumab, compared with 26.9% in controls. Suppressive capability of dividing Tregs from siplizumab cultures went unverified.

A word on this clone: Its matching antigen is unknown.

What was sequenced was memory CD4+ T cells sorted from blood. The source of this sequence is a human donor in good health. This chain joins TRBV6-5 and TRBJ1-1, with D perhaps TRBD1 (5 bases). CDR3 sequence (DNA): TGTGCCAGCAGTTCGAAGAGTGGGGCGGCTTTCTTT. Protein: CASSSKSGAAFF.